Included here is one T cell receptor beta chain sequence, with context. Its specificity is not known. This sample stems from a study of T cell repertoires in cytomegalovirus infection. Study-level background: Selected CMV epitopes included recently identified HLA-C-restricted ones as well as well-studied HLA-B-restricted ones. Public TCR beta signatures were indicative of both CMV infection and a matching HLA type.

CDR1 is MNHEY, CDR2 SMNVEV, per germline (reference sequence). The germline V and J ends were trimmed by 8 bases and 2 bases, with 10 bases remaining between them. The CDR3 sequence is 13 residues long. Findings and caveats of the study: In two of eight donors, the top clonotype was HLA-C-restricted CMV-specific. Cumulated frequencies of public TCR beta families served to identify carriers of CMV plus the relevant HLA.

TCRdb fed the reads into MiXCR, producing one record per CDR3 protein. The sample yields 200,000 or so distinct CDR3 sequences, about 39% seen once. The chain couples TRBV27 to TRBJ2-4; D not certain. The specimen comprised CD8+ T cells from cultured PBMCs, sampled from culture after CMV antigen stimulation. The TCR originated in a human donor in good health (CMV status not recorded). Some clones in this sample may be carry-over from other donors' samples. Here the CDR3 DNA reads TGTGCCAGCGGGTTGGGGTCCAAAAACATTCAGTACTTC. This translates into CASGLGSKNIQYF.